Given below is one T cell receptor (beta chain) in context. Antigen specificity is unknown. TCRdb's copy holds only in-frame clones and misses some; the assay was immunoSEQ multiplex PCR. The sample contains roughly 52,000 clones, less than 90% of which appear only once. This sample is part of a study of a mutant IDH1 vaccine in newly diagnosed glioma. The wider study: Either 4-6 weeks after radiotherapy alone or alongside temozolomide, vaccination was begun. Treated patients were about 60% male, about 38% female, mean age around 40 years. Study findings and constraints: Pseudoprogression appears to have had no connection to changes in top peripheral T cell clonotypes.

Stated time point: week 35, safety follow-up. Alongside topical imiquimod, each dose of vaccine comprised 300 ug of mutant IDH1 20-mer peptide. CDR3 size: 16 residues. Unmatched junction bases numbered 9, after V lost 4 bases and J lost 3 bases. CDR1 is LGHNA and CDR2 is YNFKEQ in the germline V gene. The gene calls are TRBV4-2 and TRBJ2-1; 7 nucleotides match TRBD1. This sequence originates from a woman younger than 35 with glioma. The sample in question was PBMCs, obtained from a glioma patient whose treatment included an IDH1 peptide vaccine. CDR3 in amino acids: CASSPDTGQIYNEQFF. CDR3 coding DNA: TGTGCCAGCAGCCCAGACACGGGACAGATCTACAATGAGCAGTTCTTC.